The entry that follows covers one T cell receptor beta chain sequence. The sample originates from a study of blood T cell repertoires in COVID-19. Study information: The samples span acute and convalescent COVID-19 from the United States, Italy and Spain. In each case, the material was cDNA or gDNA derived from T cells, B-cell-depleted T cells, or PBMCs.

Authors' data handling: For nucleated cells, counts were estimated from reference gene primer amplification. TCRdb's table, derived via immunoSEQ multiplex PCR, lists solely in-frame clones and lacks some. V, J and clone size derive from that table, while D and trimming were established from the DNA sequence. The table lists about 75,000 clones, 87% of them singletons, with more than 5.5% in the top ten. The sequencing sample was made of peripheral blood. The receptor's source is a woman aged 50 to 65 with acute or convalescent COVID-19.

The CDR3 bases are TGTGCCAGCAGGCGGGGGGCCTACGAGCAGTACTTC. Translated, it gives CASRRGAYEQYF. The rearrangement links TRBV6-5 to TRBJ2-7; 8 bases align to TRBD2. Germline CDR1 is MNHEY and CDR2 is SVGAGI. V was clipped by 6 bases and J by 2 bases; unmatched bases: 0. The CDR3 spans 12 residues.